This T cell receptor beta chain was obtained from a study of blood T cell repertoires in COVID-19. Study-wide context: COVID-19 samples from acute and convalescent phases originated in the United States, Italy and Spain.

V was cut by 5 bases and J by 5 bases, with 13 bases left in between. The CDR3 has 13 residues. The germline gives CDR1 SGHRS, CDR2 YFSETQ. Sequenced by immunoSEQ multiplex PCR; TCRdb stores in-frame clones only, minus some. The sample includes roughly 78,000 clones, around four fifths seen only once; the top ten take 15% to 20%. This chain connects TRBV5-1 to TRBJ1-1; D gene ambiguous. Sample: peripheral blood. This sequence originates from a woman aged 80 or over with acute or convalescent COVID-19. CDR3 nucleotides: TGCGCCAGCAGTCGTCTTTTAGAGACTGAAGCTTTCTTT. Its translation is CASSRLLETEAFF.